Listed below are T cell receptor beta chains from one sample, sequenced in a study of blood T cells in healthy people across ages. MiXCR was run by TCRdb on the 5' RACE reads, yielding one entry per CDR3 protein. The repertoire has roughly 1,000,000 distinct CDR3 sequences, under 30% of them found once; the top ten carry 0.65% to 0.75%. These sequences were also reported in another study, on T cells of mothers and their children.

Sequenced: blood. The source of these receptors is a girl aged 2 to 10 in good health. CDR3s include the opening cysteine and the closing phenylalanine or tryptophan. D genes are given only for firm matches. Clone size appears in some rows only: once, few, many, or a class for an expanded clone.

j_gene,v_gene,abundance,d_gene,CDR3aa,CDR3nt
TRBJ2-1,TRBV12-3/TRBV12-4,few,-,CASSLPGASLVNEQFF,TGTGCCAGCAGTTTACCCGGGGCTAGCCTAGTCAATGAGCAGTTCTTC
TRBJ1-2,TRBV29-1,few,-,CSDGPNYTF,TGCAGCGATGGTCCAAATTACACCTTC
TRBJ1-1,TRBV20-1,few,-,CSARLEAFF,TGCAGTGCTAGACTTGAAGCTTTCTTT
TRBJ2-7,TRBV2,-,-,CASRRRGEQYF,TGTGCCAGCAGACGCCGGGGAGAGCAGTACTTC
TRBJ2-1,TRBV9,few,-,CASSVAGTREQFF,TGTGCCAGCAGCGTAGCTGGGACGAGGGAGCAGTTCTTC
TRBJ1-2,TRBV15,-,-,CATSRDRTQTNYGYTF,TGTGCCACCAGCAGAGACCGGACCCAAACTAACTATGGCTACACCTTC
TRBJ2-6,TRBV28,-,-,CASRRTGGANVLTF,TGTGCCAGCAGAAGGACGGGAGGGGCCAACGTCCTGACTTTC
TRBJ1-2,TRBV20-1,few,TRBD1,CSASPGGAGSYGYAF,TGCAGTGCTAGTCCAGGGGGCGCGGGATCCTATGGCTACGCCTTC
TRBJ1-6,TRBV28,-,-,CASRAGPERHF,TGTGCCAGCAGGGCGGGCCCTGAGCGCCACTTT
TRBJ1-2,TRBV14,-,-,CASSQVARGYGYTF,TGTGCCAGCAGCCAAGTGGCCAGGGGCTATGGCTACACCTTC
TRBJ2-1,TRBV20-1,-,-,CSANGYVNEQFF,TGCAGTGCTAACGGGTATGTCAATGAGCAGTTCTTC
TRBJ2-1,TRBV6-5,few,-,CASSYLLNTYSYNEQFF,TGTGCCAGCAGTTACCTCCTAAATACCTACTCCTACAATGAGCAGTTCTTC
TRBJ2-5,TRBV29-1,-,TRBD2,CSVVLGRSWETQYF,TGCAGCGTTGTCCTCGGGAGGTCGTGGGAGACCCAGTACTTC
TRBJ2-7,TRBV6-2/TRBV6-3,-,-,CASSYGTETSYEQYF,TGTGCCAGCAGTTACGGCACTGAGACCTCCTACGAGCAGTACTTC
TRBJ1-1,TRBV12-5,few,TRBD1,CASGLGQGVGTEAFF,TGTGCTAGTGGTTTGGGTCAGGGGGTGGGGACTGAAGCTTTCTTT
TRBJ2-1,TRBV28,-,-,CASSLPLLRVGYNEQFF,TGTGCCAGCAGTTTACCTCTACTCAGGGTAGGGTACAATGAGCAGTTCTTC
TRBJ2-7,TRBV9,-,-,CASSVDRFSYEQYF,TGTGCCAGCAGCGTAGATAGATTCTCCTACGAGCAGTACTTC
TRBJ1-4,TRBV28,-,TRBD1,CASSHRDREKLFF,TGTGCCAGCAGTCATCGGGACAGGGAAAAACTGTTTTTT
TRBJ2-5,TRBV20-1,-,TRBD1,CGAWDRETQYF,TGCGGTGCTTGGGACAGGGAGACCCAGTACTTC
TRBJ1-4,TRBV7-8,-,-,CASSLRDIGNEKLFF,TGTGCCAGCAGCTTAAGGGACATCGGCAATGAAAAACTGTTTTTT
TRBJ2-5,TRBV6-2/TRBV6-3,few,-,CASGGFEETQYF,TGTGCCAGCGGGGGGTTCGAGGAGACCCAGTACTTC
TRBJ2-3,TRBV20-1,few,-,CSAIPPGTDTQYF,TGCAGTGCTATACCCCCCGGGACGGATACGCAGTATTTT
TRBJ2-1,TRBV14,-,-,CASSQPGGPYNEQFF,TGTGCCAGCAGCCAACCTGGGGGGCCTTACAATGAGCAGTTCTTC